The 32 T cell receptor beta chains in this list originate from one sample, sequenced in a study of identical twins. TCRdb re-derived calls from the 5' RACE reads in MiXCR, one entry per CDR3 protein. The sample lists 1,800,000 or so distinct CDR3 sequences, about 31% occurring once. Specimen: cord blood. The receptors originated from a newborn girl in good health.

In this sample, this clonotype turned up many times. This rearrangement joins TRBV3-1 to TRBJ2-4; 8 bases align to TRBD1. V shed 4 bases and J 9 bases; nucleotides not matched to a gene: 5. CDR3 size: 13 residues. Germline loops: CDR1 LGHDT, CDR2 YNNKEL (reference sequence). The CDR3 protein is CASSRRQGSIQYF. Written as DNA, the CDR3 is TGTGCCAGCAGCCGCCGACAGGGGAGCATTCAGTACTTC.

This chain uses TRBV20-1 with TRBJ1-1; weak D call: TRBD1 (6 bases). Germline CDR1 reads DFQATT; CDR2 reads SNEGSKA (reference sequence). V lost 1 base to trimming and J lost 4 bases, with 16 bases between them. The CDR3 contains 15 residues. The CDR3 loop reads CSARGGAGRSTEAFF. CDR3 nucleotides: TGCAGTGCTAGAGGGGGGGCAGGGAGAAGCACTGAAGCTTTCTTT.

This clonotype was recorded many times. This chain connects TRBV20-1 to TRBJ2-3; D is undetermined. Germline loops: CDR1 DFQATT, CDR2 SNEGSKA (reference sequence). Trimming took off 6 bases at V and 5 bases at J, with 9 bases between the two ends. The CDR3 length is 11 residues. CDR3 DNA: TGCAGTGCCCCGATAGGAGATACGCAGTATTTT. Translation gives CSAPIGDTQYF.

The genes are TRBV7-8 and TRBJ1-1, with a possible D match to TRBD1 (6 bases). CDR3 size: 16 residues. Germline V gene lookup returns CDR1 SGHVS and CDR2 FQNEAQ. V was clipped by 5 bases and J by 6 bases, with 22 bases between them. The CDR3 reads CASSVDRRGLYAEAFF. CDR3 in DNA: TGTGCCAGCAGCGTAGATCGTCGGGGGCTCTACGCTGAAGCTTTCTTT.

About this clonotype: A much larger clonotype is one base distant, so this may be a read error. The chain carries TRBV9 and TRBJ2-3, with D possibly being TRBD1 or TRBD2 (5 bases each). CDR3 length equals 15 residues. The germline V and J ends were trimmed by 4 bases and 2 bases, with 14 bases remaining between them. Germline CDR1 is SGDLS and CDR2 is YYNGEE. The CDR3 loop reads CASSHSGSPTDTQYF. The DNA of the CDR3 is TGTGCCAGCAGCCATTCAGGGAGTCCCACAGATACGCAGTATTTT.

This clonotype occurred a few times. The V call is TRBV27, the J call TRBJ2-1; D is ambiguous. This CDR3 has 13 residues. The germline V and J ends were trimmed by 2 bases and 8 bases, with 10 bases remaining between them. Per the germline V gene, CDR1 is MNHEY and CDR2 is SMNVEV (reference sequence). The CDR3 region is CASSLTRNHEQFF. For the CDR3, the DNA is TGTGCCAGCAGTTTAACGAGGAATCATGAGCAGTTCTTC.

This clonotype was found a few times. The J gene is TRBJ1-5, the V gene TRBV6-6; D not resolved. There are 17 residues in the CDR3. V lost 0 bases and J lost 2, with 14 bases in between. The V gene's germline CDR1 is MNHNY and CDR2 SVGAGI (reference sequence). The CDR3 DNA reads as TGTGCCAGCAGTTACTCGGCCAGGAAGGGCGGCAATCAGCCCCAGCATTTT. Its protein is CASSYSARKGGNQPQHF.

This clonotype was detected many times. This chain uses TRBV5-1 with TRBJ1-5; D is unclear. The CDR3 contains 13 residues. Germline lookup yields CDR1 SGHRS and CDR2 YFSETQ. Trimming left V 0 bases short and J 5 bases short, with 6 bases between. CDR3 residues: CASSLAGYQPQHF. The CDR3, as DNA: TGCGCCAGCAGCTTGGCAGGATATCAGCCCCAGCATTTT. The full variable domain, its missing parts supplied by reference TRBV5-1 and TRBJ1-5, is KAGVTQTPRYLIKTRGQQVTLSCSPISGHRSVSWYQQTPGQGLQFLFEYFSETQRNKGNFPGRFSGRQFSNSRSEMNVSTLELGDSALYLCASSLAGYQPQHFGDGTRLSIL.

This clonotype was detected only a few times. The chain links TRBV5-5 to TRBJ2-5; the D gene is possibly TRBD1 (7 bases). The CDR3 runs to 16 residues. Looked up from germline, CDR1 is SGHKS and CDR2 is YYEKEE (reference sequence). The V end lost 2 bases, the J end lost 6 bases, and 20 bases lay between the germline ends. The CDR3 here is CASSLGSQGGQQTQYF. The CDR3 coding sequence is TGTGCCAGCAGCTTAGGTTCCCAGGGGGGTCAGCAGACCCAGTACTTC. Full variable domain (remainder filled in from reference TRBV5-5 and TRBJ2-5): DAGVTQSPTHLIKTRGQQVTLRCSPISGHKSVSWYQQVLGQGPQFIFQYYEKEERGRGNFPDRFSARQFPNYSSELNVNALLLGDSALYLCASSLGSQGGQQTQYFGPGTRLLVL.

The table lists this clonotype with a few counts. The V and J genes are TRBV4-2 and TRBJ2-3; D not resolved. Per germline, CDR1 LGHNA and CDR2 YNFKEQ. The length of the CDR3 is 15 residues. V dropped 0 bases and J dropped 5 bases, with 12 bases sitting between them. This CDR3 is CASSQELSTLDTQYF. Written as DNA, the CDR3 is TGTGCCAGCAGCCAAGAGTTGTCCACCTTAGATACGCAGTATTTT.

In this sample, this clonotype turned up once. V usage is TRBV7-9 and J usage is TRBJ2-1, with D perhaps matching TRBD1 (5 bases). Per germline, CDR1 SEHNR and CDR2 FQNEAQ (reference sequence). Trimming removed 8 bases from V and 7 bases from J, with 12 bases in between. The CDR3 consists of 12 residues. The CDR3 region is CASCRTTNEQFF. CDR3 DNA sequence: TGTGCCAGCTGCCGGACAACGAATGAGCAGTTCTTC.

This sequence joins TRBV9 and TRBJ2-1; tentative D call: TRBD2 (6 bases). This CDR3 spans 15 amino acids. Germline CDR1 SGDLS, CDR2 YYNGEE. The germline V and J ends were trimmed by 0 bases and 5 bases, with 12 bases remaining between them. CDR3 in DNA: TGTGCCAGCAGCGTAGCCGCGAGGAGGGACAATGAGCAGTTCTTC. Protein sequence: CASSVAARRDNEQFF. The full variable domain, with the rest looked up from reference TRBV9 and TRBJ2-1, is DSGVTQTPKHLITATGQRVTLRCSPRSGDLSVYWYQQSLDQGLQFLIQYYNGEERAKGNILERFSAQQFPDLHSELNLSSLELGDSALYFCASSVAARRDNEQFFGPGTRLTVL.

J is TRBJ1-2 and V is TRBV3-1; TRBD1 aligns across 7 bases. V shed 2 bases, J shed 6 bases, and the junction held 3 bases outside the gene matches. The CDR3 is 13 residues long. Germline V gene lookup returns CDR1 LGHDT and CDR2 YNNKEL (reference sequence). CDR3 region: CASSQTGAHGYTF. The CDR3 nucleotides read TGTGCCAGCAGCCAAACAGGGGCCCATGGCTACACCTTC.

This clonotype was observed a few times. In DNA form, the CDR3 reads TGTGCCAGCAGTTTATCAAGTATGGTTTTCGGAGAACTGTTTTTT. As protein: CASSLSSMVFGELFF. The chain uses TRBV27 and TRBJ1-4; D ambiguous. V was clipped by 0 bases and J by 12 bases, with 17 bases between them. Germline CDR1 reads MNHEY; CDR2 reads SMNVEV (reference sequence). The CDR3 totals 15 residues. The variable domain in full, completed from reference TRBV27 and TRBJ1-4, reads EAQVTQNPRYLITVTGKKLTVTCSQNMNHEYMSWYRQDPGLGLRQIYYSMNVEVTDKGDVPEGYKVSRKEKRNFPLILESPSPNQTSLYFCASSLSSMVFGELFFGSGTQLSVL.

CDR3 loop: CASSLLAGQNQPQHF. DNA for the CDR3: TGTGCCAGCAGTTTACTGGCAGGTCAAAATCAGCCCCAGCATTTT. The chain joins TRBV28 to TRBJ1-5, with D unresolved. The CDR3 runs 15 residues. CDR1 and CDR2 from the germline V gene are MDHEN and SYDVKM. V shed 2 bases and J shed 4 bases, with 12 bases lying between them.

This chain connects TRBV7-2 to TRBJ2-2; D gene ambiguous. The CDR3 is 16 amino acids. V was pared by 6 bases and J by 0 bases, with 14 bases between. The germline V gene encodes CDR1 SGHTA and CDR2 FQGNSA. CDR3: CASSFIITSNTGELFF. The CDR3 DNA follows: TGTGCCAGCAGTTTTATAATTACCTCGAACACCGGGGAGCTGTTTTTT.

This clonotype was found a few times. V is TRBV28 and J is TRBJ1-3, with 7 bases lining up with TRBD1. With 7 bases clipped from V and 7 bases from J, the junction kept 13 bases outside the gene matches. CDR1 and CDR2 (germline): MDHEN, SYDVKM. There are 15 residues in the CDR3. This chain's CDR3 is CASKAQGGELNTIYF. Here the CDR3 DNA reads TGTGCCAGCAAGGCCCAGGGGGGGGAACTTAACACCATATATTTT.

Remarks on this clonotype: This may come from a read error, since a much larger clone is one base off. J is TRBJ1-2 and V is TRBV12-3 or TRBV12-4; D possibly corresponds to TRBD1 (6 bases). The CDR3 extends over 13 amino acids. In nucleotides, the CDR3 is TGTGCCGGCAGTTTCAGGGGTTCCTATGGCTACACCTTC. Translating gives CAGSFRGSYGYTF.

The chain uses TRBV12-3 or TRBV12-4 and TRBJ1-4; possibly TRBD1 for D (6 bases). This CDR3 has 14 amino acids. V lost 6 bases and J lost 6, with 14 bases in between. The CDR3 region is CASRMRDTHEKLFF. CDR3 sequence (DNA): TGTGCCAGCAGAATGCGGGACACCCATGAAAAACTGTTTTTT.

This clonotype has more than one count but fewer than ten. The rearrangement joins TRBV4-2 to TRBJ2-7; 13 nucleotides line up with TRBD2. The V gene end was trimmed by 0 bases and the J gene end by 7 bases; junction bases not matched to a gene: 6. Germline assignment: CDR1 LGHNA and CDR2 YNFKEQ. The length of the CDR3 is 16 residues. The CDR3 coding sequence is TGTGCCAGCAGCCAAGAACGACTAGCGGGGGGCAATGAGCAGTACTTC. This codes for CASSQERLAGGNEQYF.

This clonotype was found a few times. V usage is TRBV7-2 and J usage is TRBJ2-2; TRBD2 agrees at 12 bases. J gave up 5 bases and V 5 bases, and 6 bases lay outside the gene matches. The CDR3 runs to 16 residues. Germline-derived CDR1 and CDR2 are SGHTA and FQGNSA. Here the CDR3 reads CASSQRTSGTTGELFF. DNA for the CDR3: TGTGCCAGCAGCCAAAGGACTAGCGGGACTACCGGGGAGCTGTTTTTT.

This clonotype was recorded at least ten times. The chain combines TRBV6-6 with TRBJ2-1; D could derive from TRBD1 or TRBD2 (5 bases each). In germline, CDR1 is MNHNY, CDR2 SVGAGI (reference sequence). V lost 5 bases and J 11 bases, leaving 16 bases between the germline ends. This CDR3 has 13 amino acids. CDR3 amino acids: CASSTKMWGKQFF. The CDR3 nucleotides read TGTGCCAGCAGTACCAAGATGTGGGGGAAGCAGTTCTTC.

This clonotype was seen at least ten times. This sequence joins TRBV4-1 and TRBJ2-1, with TRBD2 identical over 12 bases. The germline V gene has CDR1 MGHRA and CDR2 YSYEKL. V was pared by 0 bases and J by 3 bases, with 6 bases of the junction left unmatched. CDR3 size: 18 residues. The CDR3 DNA reads as TGCGCCAGCAGCCAAGATCCCCTACTAGCGGGGGGCTACAATGAGCAGTTCTTC. It is translated as CASSQDPLLAGGYNEQFF.

The rearrangement joins TRBV10-3 to TRBJ2-4; D unclear. The CDR3 is 13 residues long. In germline, CDR1 is ENHRY, CDR2 SYGVKD. V was cut by 0 bases and J by 5 bases, with 5 bases left in between. The CDR3 here is CAISESLENIQYF. The CDR3 DNA reads as TGTGCCATCAGTGAGTCGTTAGAAAACATTCAGTACTTC.

This clonotype has a count of ten or more. The rearrangement links TRBV20-1 to TRBJ2-1; 9 bases align to TRBD1. The germline V gene encodes CDR1 DFQATT and CDR2 SNEGSKA (reference sequence). The CDR3 has 15 residues. V gave up 5 bases and J gave up 5 bases; unmatched junction bases: 10. In nucleotides, the CDR3 is TGCAGTGCTGGCGTCAGGACAGGGGTCAACAATGAGCAGTTCTTC. This gives the protein CSAGVRTGVNNEQFF.

The J gene is TRBJ2-4, the V gene TRBV20-1, with D tentatively TRBD1 or TRBD2 (6 bases each). Deletions cut 3 bases from V and 0 bases from J, with 12 bases between. The V gene's germline CDR1 is DFQATT and CDR2 SNEGSKA (reference sequence). The CDR3 length is 15 residues. In DNA, the CDR3 is TGCAGTGCTAGTGGAGGGGGGCTAGCCAAAAACATTCAGTACTTC. This sequence encodes CSASGGGLAKNIQYF.

This clonotype was picked up a small number of times. The gene calls are TRBV20-1 and TRBJ2-3, with no clear D. Per the germline V gene, CDR1 is DFQATT and CDR2 is SNEGSKA (reference sequence). Trimming shortened V by 7 bases and J by 1 base, and 15 bases separated the two germline ends. This CDR3 region has 14 residues. The CDR3 sequence is CSVPDRQGTDTQYF. The CDR3 nucleotides are TGCAGTGTCCCCGACCGCCAAGGCACAGATACGCAGTATTTT.

The chain combines TRBV28 with TRBJ2-5; possible D gene TRBD1, 5 bases. Between the trimmed V and J ends, which lost 2 bases and 3 bases, there was a span of 10 bases. The germline gives CDR1 MDHEN, CDR2 SYDVKM. This CDR3 contains 14 residues. Here the CDR3 reads CASSLARVKETQYF. CDR3 nucleotide sequence: TGTGCCAGCAGTTTAGCCAGGGTAAAAGAGACCCAGTACTTC.

The genes are TRBV11-2 and TRBJ2-3, with TRBD2 matching 11 bases. Trimming removed 2 bases from V and 0 bases from J; junction bases left unmatched: 16. The V gene's germline CDR1 is SGHAT and CDR2 FQNNGV. This CDR3 is built from 21 residues. This CDR3 is CASSLRAIGTSGFSSTDTQYF. The DNA of the CDR3 is TGTGCCAGCAGCTTACGAGCCATCGGGACTAGCGGTTTTTCTAGCACAGATACGCAGTATTTT.

This chain connects TRBV18 to TRBJ1-2; 9 bases align to TRBD1. Germline values: CDR1 KGHSH, CDR2 LQKENI. V gave up 2 bases and J gave up 8 bases; unmatched junction bases: 9. This CDR3 contains 15 residues. The CDR3 spells CASSPFGGQGDGYTF. DNA for the CDR3: TGTGCCAGCTCACCATTCGGGGGACAGGGAGACGGCTACACCTTC.

In its sample, this clonotype was seen a few times. V is TRBV20-1 and J is TRBJ2-3; no clear D. V was trimmed by 1 base and J by 0 bases, leaving 11 bases between them. The CDR3 sequence is 15 residues long. The germline gives CDR1 DFQATT, CDR2 SNEGSKA (reference sequence). In DNA, the CDR3 is TGCAGTGCTAGAGTTCACTCTAGGAGCACAGATACGCAGTATTTT. Protein sequence: CSARVHSRSTDTQYF.

This clonotype appeared a few times. The genes are TRBV9 and TRBJ2-3; the D call may be TRBD1 or TRBD2 (5 bases each). V was clipped by 0 bases and J by 7 bases, with 15 bases between them. There are 15 residues in the CDR3. Looked up from germline, CDR1 is SGDLS and CDR2 is YYNGEE. The CDR3 DNA sequence: TGTGCCAGCAGCGTAGGGGGACGCCCTCGGTATACGCAGTATTTT. Encoded protein: CASSVGGRPRYTQYF. Full variable domain (remainder filled in from reference TRBV9 and TRBJ2-3): DSGVTQTPKHLITATGQRVTLRCSPRSGDLSVYWYQQSLDQGLQFLIQYYNGEERAKGNILERFSAQQFPDLHSELNLSSLELGDSALYFCASSVGGRPRYTQYFGPGTRLTVL.